This TCR beta chain was recovered during a study of cytomegalovirus exposure and HLA in healthy donors. In germline, CDR1 is MDHEN, CDR2 SYDVKM. V was pared by 10 bases and J by 4 bases, with 8 bases of the junction left unmatched. CDR3 length equals 13 residues. 60 Vbeta and 13 Jbeta primers were used in PCR. Data came from immunoSEQ multiplex PCR; TCRdb stores just in-frame clones and leaves some out. The table shows around 170,000 clones, with over 80% occurring only once. The V and J genes are TRBV28 and TRBJ1-1, with 8 bases fitting TRBD1. The TCR comes from a middle-aged man in good health and CMV-seronegative. Sequenced sample: PBMCs. CDR3 region: CATRDTGGTEAFF. Here the CDR3 DNA reads TGTGCCACCCGGGACACAGGGGGCACTGAAGCTTTCTTT.